This T cell receptor beta chain came from a study of regulatory T cells in long-lasting Graves disease. Remarks on this clonotype: Being one base from a much bigger clone, this may be a read error.

Building of the TCR beta libraries involved iRepertoire HTBI primers and Arm-PCR of CDR3 regions. TCRdb passed the multiplex PCR reads through MiXCR, listing each CDR3 protein once. In the table there are some 400,000 distinct CDR3 sequences, 14% to 15% of which are singletons. As for time point: newly diagnosed GD, antithyroid drugs for less than 3 months. PBMCs were the source of the RNA used for TCR sequencing. The CDR3 loop spans 14 amino acids. Germline V gene sequence: CDR1 LGHDT, CDR2 YNNKEL (reference sequence). V shed 4 bases and J shed 7 bases, with 14 bases lying between them. The sample also formed part of further work on T cells in Graves' hyperthyroidism and ophthalmopathy.

The chain recombines TRBV3-1 with TRBJ2-4, with D perhaps being TRBD1 or TRBD2 (5 bases each). The TCR comes from a woman aged 25 to 39 with Graves disease. The specimen comprised peripheral blood mononuclear cells (PBMCs), sampled at new diagnosis, from a patient treated with antithyroid drugs. The CDR3 DNA follows: TGTGCCAGCAGCCCGGAGGCAGGGAAGAACATTCAGTACTTC. Translation gives CASSPEAGKNIQYF.